The TCR beta chain under discussion was sequenced for a study of cytomegalovirus exposure and HLA in healthy donors. This CDR3 is built from 15 residues. V lost 5 bases, J lost 0 bases, and 11 bases lay in between. Per the germline V gene, CDR1 is LNHDA and CDR2 is SQIVND (reference sequence). Amplification used 60 Vbeta primers and 13 Jbeta primers. Profiled with immunoSEQ multiplex PCR; TCRdb holds only in-frame clones, not every one. The profile shows about 160,000 clones, around 83% of them singletons. This chain joins TRBV19 and TRBJ1-3, with a tentative D call TRBD1 (5 bases). The clonotype comes from a man between 45 and 60 years old in good health and CMV-seropositive. The sequencing sample was made of PBMCs. The CDR3 bases are TGTGCCAGTAGTCCGAAGACAGCCTCTGGAAACACCATATATTTT. It codes for CASSPKTASGNTIYF.